This T cell receptor beta chain was recorded in a study of preoperative IRX-2 immunotherapy in early breast cancer. Repertoires were generated with immunoSEQ multiplex PCR, while TCRdb's copy carries only in-frame clones and drops some. This table has some 99,000 clones, roughly 89% appearing once. Regarding treatment: preoperative locoregional IRX-2 cytokine immunotherapy. Samples came from a phase Ib trial of preoperative locoregional IRX-2 cytokine immunotherapy. The material was tumor tissue, obtained after IRX-2 immunotherapy. The TCR sequence derives from a human donor with breast cancer.

CDR3 DNA, as far as it was read: TGTGCCATCAGTGAGAACAGTGGAGGAGCTTTC. Its translation is CAISENSGGAF. The entire CDR3 sequence reads CAISENSGGAFF. The chain is built from TRBV10-3 and TRBJ1-1, with no clear D. The read falls 1 residue short of the CDR3 end, and the missing part is taken from the germline J gene. Germline CDR1 ENHRY, CDR2 SYGVKD. Trimming took off 2 bases at V and 10 bases at J, with 11 bases between the two ends. The CDR3 runs to 12 residues.